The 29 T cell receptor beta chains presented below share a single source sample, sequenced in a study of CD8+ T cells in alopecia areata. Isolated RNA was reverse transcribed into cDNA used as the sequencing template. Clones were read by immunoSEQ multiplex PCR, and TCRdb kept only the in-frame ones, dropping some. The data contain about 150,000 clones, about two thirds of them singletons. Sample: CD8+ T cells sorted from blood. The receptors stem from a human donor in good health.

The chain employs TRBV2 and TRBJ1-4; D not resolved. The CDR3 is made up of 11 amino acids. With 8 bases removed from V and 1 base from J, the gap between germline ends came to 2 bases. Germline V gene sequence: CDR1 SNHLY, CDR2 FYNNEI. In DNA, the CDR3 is TGTGCCAGCGGAACTAATGAAAAACTGTTTTTT. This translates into CASGTNEKLFF.

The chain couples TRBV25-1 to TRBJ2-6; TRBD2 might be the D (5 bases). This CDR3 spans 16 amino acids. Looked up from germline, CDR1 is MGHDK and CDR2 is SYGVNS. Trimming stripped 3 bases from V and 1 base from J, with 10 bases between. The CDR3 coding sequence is TGTGCCAGCAGTGATCCTAAGCGGTCTGGGGCCAACGTCCTGACTTTC. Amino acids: CASSDPKRSGANVLTF. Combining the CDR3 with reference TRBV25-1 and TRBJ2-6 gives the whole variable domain EADIYQTPRYLVIGTGKKITLECSQTMGHDKMYWYQQDPGMELHLIHYSYGVNSTEKGDLSSESTVSRIRTEHFPLTLESARPSHTSQYLCASSDPKRSGANVLTFGAGSRLTVL.

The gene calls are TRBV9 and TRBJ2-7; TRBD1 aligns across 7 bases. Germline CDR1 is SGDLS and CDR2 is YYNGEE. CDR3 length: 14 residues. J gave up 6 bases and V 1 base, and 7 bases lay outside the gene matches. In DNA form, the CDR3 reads TGTGCCAGCAGCGTATCAGGGGGATTGGTCGAGCAGTACTTC. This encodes CASSVSGGLVEQYF.

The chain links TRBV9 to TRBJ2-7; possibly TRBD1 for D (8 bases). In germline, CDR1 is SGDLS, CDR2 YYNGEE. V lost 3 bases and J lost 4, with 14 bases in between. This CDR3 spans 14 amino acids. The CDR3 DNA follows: TGTGCCAGCAGCGAAACAGGGGGGGTATACGAGCAGTACTTC. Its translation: CASSETGGVYEQYF. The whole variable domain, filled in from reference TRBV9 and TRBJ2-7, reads DSGVTQTPKHLITATGQRVTLRCSPRSGDLSVYWYQQSLDQGLQFLIQYYNGEERAKGNILERFSAQQFPDLHSELNLSSLELGDSALYFCASSETGGVYEQYFGPGTRLTVT.

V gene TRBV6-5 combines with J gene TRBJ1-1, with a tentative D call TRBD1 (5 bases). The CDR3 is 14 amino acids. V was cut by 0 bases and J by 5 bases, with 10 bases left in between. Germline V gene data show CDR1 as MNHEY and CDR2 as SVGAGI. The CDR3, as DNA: TGTGCCAGCAGTTACTCGGGGGATTGGACTGAAGCTTTCTTT. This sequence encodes CASSYSGDWTEAFF.

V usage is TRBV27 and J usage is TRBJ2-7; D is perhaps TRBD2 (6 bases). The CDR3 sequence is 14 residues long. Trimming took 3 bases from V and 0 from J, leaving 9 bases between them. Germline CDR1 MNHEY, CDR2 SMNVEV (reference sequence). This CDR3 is CASSFAGPSYEQYF. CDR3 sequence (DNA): TGTGCCAGCAGTTTTGCGGGACCCTCCTACGAGCAGTACTTC.

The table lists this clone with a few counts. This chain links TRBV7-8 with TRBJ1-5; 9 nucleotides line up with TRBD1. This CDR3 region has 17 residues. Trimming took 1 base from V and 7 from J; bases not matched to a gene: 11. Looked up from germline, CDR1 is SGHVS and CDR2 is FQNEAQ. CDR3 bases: TGTGCCAGCAGCTTAGATTGGGACAGGGCTGGAGAGCAGCCCCAGCATTTT. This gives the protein CASSLDWDRAGEQPQHF.

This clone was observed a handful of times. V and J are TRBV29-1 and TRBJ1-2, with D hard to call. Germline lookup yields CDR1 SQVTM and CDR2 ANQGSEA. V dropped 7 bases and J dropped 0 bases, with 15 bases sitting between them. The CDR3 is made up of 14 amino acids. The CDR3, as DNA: TGCAGCGGCGGACCCTTGGGAGCTAACTATGGCTACACCTTC. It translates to CSGGPLGANYGYTF.

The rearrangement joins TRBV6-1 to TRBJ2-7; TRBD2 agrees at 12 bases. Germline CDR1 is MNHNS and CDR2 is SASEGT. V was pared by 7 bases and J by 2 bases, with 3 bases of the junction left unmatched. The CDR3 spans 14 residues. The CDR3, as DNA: TGTGCCAGCAAGCCTAGCGGGAGGGCCTACGAGCAGTACTTC. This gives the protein CASKPSGRAYEQYF.

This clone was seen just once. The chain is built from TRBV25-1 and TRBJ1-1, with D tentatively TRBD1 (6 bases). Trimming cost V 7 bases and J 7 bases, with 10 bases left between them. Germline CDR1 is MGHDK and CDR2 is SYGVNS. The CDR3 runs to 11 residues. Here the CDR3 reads CASNGQFEAFF. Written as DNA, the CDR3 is TGTGCCAGCAACGGACAGTTTGAAGCTTTCTTT.

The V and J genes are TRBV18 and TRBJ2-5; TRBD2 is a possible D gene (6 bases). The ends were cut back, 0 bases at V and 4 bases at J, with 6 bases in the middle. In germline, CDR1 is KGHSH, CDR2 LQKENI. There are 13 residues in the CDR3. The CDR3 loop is CASSPPGGETQYF. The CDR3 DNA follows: TGTGCCAGCTCACCACCGGGGGGAGAGACCCAGTACTTC.

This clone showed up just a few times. CDR3 DNA sequence: TGTGCCAGCGAGAGGAGCTCCTACAATGAGCAGTTCTTC. Residues: CASERSSYNEQFF. The V and J genes are TRBV28 and TRBJ2-1; D is uncertain. V gave up 8 bases and J gave up 0 bases, with 8 bases separating them. Looked up from germline, CDR1 is MDHEN and CDR2 is SYDVKM. The CDR3 contains 13 residues.

CDR3 nucleotide sequence: TGTGCCAGCAGCTCCGGGGCTCTGAACACTGAAGCTTTCTTT. It is translated as CASSSGALNTEAFF. This sequence joins TRBV9 and TRBJ1-1, with a tentative D call TRBD1 (5 bases). Germline V gives CDR1 SGDLS, CDR2 YYNGEE. V lost 4 bases and J lost 0, with 10 bases in between. This CDR3 is 14 amino acids long. The full variable domain, rest sourced from reference TRBV9 and TRBJ1-1, is DSGVTQTPKHLITATGQRVTLRCSPRSGDLSVYWYQQSLDQGLQFLIQYYNGEERAKGNILERFSAQQFPDLHSELNLSSLELGDSALYFCASSSGALNTEAFFGQGTRLTVV.

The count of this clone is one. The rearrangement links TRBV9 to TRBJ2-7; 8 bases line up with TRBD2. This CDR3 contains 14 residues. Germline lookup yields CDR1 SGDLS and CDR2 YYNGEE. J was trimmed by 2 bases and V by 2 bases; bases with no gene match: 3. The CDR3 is CASSVTSAPYEQYF. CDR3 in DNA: TGTGCCAGCAGCGTGACTAGCGCGCCCTACGAGCAGTACTTC.

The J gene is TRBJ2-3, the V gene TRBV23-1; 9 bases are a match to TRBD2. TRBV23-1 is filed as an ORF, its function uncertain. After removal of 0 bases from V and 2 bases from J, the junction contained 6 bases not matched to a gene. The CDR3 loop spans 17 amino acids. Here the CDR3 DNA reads TGCGCCAGCAGTCAATCGAGGGCTAGCGGGGACACAGATACGCAGTATTTT. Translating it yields CASSQSRASGDTDTQYF.

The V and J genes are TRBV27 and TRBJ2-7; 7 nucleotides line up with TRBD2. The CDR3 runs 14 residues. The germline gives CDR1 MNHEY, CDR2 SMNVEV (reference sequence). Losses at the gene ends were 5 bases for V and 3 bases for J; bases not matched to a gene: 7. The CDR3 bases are TGTGCCAGCAGTCCGGCGGGAGAGGGCTACGAGCAGTACTTC. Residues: CASSPAGEGYEQYF.

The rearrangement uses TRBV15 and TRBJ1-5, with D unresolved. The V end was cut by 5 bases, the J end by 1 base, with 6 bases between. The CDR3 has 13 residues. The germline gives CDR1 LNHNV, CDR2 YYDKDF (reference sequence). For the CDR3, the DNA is TGTGCCACCAGCCAGTACAGCAATCAGCCCCAGCATTTT. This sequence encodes CATSQYSNQPQHF.

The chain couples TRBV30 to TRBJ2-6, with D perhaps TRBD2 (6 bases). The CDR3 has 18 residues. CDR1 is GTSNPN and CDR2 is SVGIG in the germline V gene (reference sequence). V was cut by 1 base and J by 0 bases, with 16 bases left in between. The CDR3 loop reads CAWSELGLAFSGANVLTF. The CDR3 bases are TGTGCCTGGAGTGAGTTGGGACTGGCATTCTCTGGGGCCAACGTCCTGACTTTC.

For the CDR3, the DNA is TGTGCCAGCAGTGAACCGGGGAACGAGCAGTACTTC. Translation gives CASSEPGNEQYF. The chain joins TRBV25-1 to TRBJ2-7; possible D gene TRBD2, 5 bases. CDR3 length: 12 residues. V was trimmed by 2 bases and J by 5 bases, leaving 7 bases between them. Germline assignment: CDR1 MGHDK and CDR2 SYGVNS.

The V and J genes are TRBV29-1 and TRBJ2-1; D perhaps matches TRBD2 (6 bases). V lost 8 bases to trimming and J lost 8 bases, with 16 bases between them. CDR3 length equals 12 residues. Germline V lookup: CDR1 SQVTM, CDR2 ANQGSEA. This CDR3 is CSISRGIYEQFF. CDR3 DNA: TGCAGCATCTCCCGGGGGATCTATGAGCAGTTCTTC.

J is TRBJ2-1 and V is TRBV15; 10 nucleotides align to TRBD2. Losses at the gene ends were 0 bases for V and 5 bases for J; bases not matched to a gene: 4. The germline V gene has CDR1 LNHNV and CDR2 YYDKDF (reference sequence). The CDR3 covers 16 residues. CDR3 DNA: TGTGCCACCAGCAGAGAAGGGACTAGCGTAAACAATGAGCAGTTCTTC. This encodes CATSREGTSVNNEQFF. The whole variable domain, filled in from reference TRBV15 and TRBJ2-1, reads DAMVIQNPRYQVTQFGKPVTLSCSQTLNHNVMYWYQQKSSQAPKLLFHYYDKDFNNEADTPDNFQSRRPNTSFCFLDIRSPGLGDTAMYLCATSREGTSVNNEQFFGPGTRLTVL.

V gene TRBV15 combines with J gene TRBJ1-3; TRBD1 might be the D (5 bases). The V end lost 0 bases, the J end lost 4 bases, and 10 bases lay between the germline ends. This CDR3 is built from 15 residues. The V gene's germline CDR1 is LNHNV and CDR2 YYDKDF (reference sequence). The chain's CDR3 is CATSRDRGGGNTIYF. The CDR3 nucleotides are TGTGCCACCAGCAGAGACCGGGGCGGGGGAAACACCATATATTTT.

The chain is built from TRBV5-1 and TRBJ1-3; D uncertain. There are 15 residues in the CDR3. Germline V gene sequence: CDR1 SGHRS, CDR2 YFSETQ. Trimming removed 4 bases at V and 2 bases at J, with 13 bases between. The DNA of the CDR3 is TGCGCCAGCAGCGCGGACGGACTTGCTGGAAACACCATATATTTT. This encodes CASSADGLAGNTIYF.

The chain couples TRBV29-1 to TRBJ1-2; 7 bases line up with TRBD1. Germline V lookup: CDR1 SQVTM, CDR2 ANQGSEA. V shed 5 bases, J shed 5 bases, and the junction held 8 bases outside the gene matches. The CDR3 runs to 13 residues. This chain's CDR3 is CSVHTGTAYGYTF. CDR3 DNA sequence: TGCAGCGTTCACACCGGGACAGCTTATGGCTACACCTTC.

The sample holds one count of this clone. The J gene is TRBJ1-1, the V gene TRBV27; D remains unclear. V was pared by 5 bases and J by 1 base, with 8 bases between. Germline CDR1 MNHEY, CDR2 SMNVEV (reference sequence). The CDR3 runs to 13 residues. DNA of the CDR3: TGTGCCAGCAGTGGAGGCAGGAACACTGAAGCTTTCTTT. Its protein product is CASSGGRNTEAFF.

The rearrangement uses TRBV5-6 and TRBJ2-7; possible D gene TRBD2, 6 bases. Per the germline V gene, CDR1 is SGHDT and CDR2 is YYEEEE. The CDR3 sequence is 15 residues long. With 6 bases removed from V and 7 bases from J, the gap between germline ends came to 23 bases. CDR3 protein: CASTLMGLASREQYF. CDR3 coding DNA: TGTGCCAGCACCCTAATGGGTCTAGCGTCAAGGGAGCAGTACTTC. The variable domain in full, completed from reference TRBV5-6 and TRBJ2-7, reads DAGVTQSPTHLIKTRGQQVTLRCSPKSGHDTVSWYQQALGQGPQFIFQYYEEEERQRGNFPDRFSGHQFPNYSSELNVNALLLGDSALYLCASTLMGLASREQYFGPGTRLTVT.

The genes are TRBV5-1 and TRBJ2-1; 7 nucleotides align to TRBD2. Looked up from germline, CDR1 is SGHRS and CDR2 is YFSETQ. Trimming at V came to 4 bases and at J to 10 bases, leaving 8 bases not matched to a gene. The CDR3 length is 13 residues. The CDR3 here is CASSPGLGYEQFF. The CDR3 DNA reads TGCGCCAGCAGCCCCGGACTAGGTTACGAGCAGTTCTTC. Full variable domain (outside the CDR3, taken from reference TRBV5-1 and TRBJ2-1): KAGVTQTPRYLIKTRGQQVTLSCSPISGHRSVSWYQQTPGQGLQFLFEYFSETQRNKGNFPGRFSGRQFSNSRSEMNVSTLELGDSALYLCASSPGLGYEQFFGPGTRLTVL.

CDR3 nucleotides: TGTGCCAGCAGCCTGGTGGGGGAGCAGTACTTC. It specifies CASSLVGEQYF. The V and J genes are TRBV2 and TRBJ2-7, with D unclear. V was cut by 6 bases and J by 7 bases, with 10 bases left in between. Germline CDR1 is SNHLY and CDR2 is FYNNEI. The CDR3 has 11 amino acids.

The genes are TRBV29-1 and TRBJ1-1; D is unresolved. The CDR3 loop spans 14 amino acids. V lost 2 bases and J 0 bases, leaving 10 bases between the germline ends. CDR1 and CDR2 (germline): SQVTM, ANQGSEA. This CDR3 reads CSVENNDMNTEAFF. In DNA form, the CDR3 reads TGCAGCGTTGAAAACAACGATATGAACACTGAAGCTTTCTTT.